The TCR beta chain described here comes from a study of T cell responses to AZD1222 COVID-19 vaccine. Whole-study results and caveats: Seropositivity was recorded at baseline in only a handful of AZD1222 recipients. Repertoires were sampled only after the peak T cell response.

Clones were sequenced by immunoSEQ multiplex PCR, and TCRdb holds only the in-frame ones, with some missing. The top ten hold around 3.3% of the sample, which has about 110,000 clones, approximately 90% seen once. Regarding this clone: The target antigen is unknown.

The CDR3 sequence is 15 residues long. Germline V CDR1 and CDR2: LNHDA, SQIVND (reference sequence). Trimming took off 9 bases at V and 7 bases at J, with 21 bases between the two ends. The V and J genes are TRBV19 and TRBJ2-2; D is ambiguous. This clonotype originated in an adult in good health. This material consisted of peripheral blood, taken on day 0 of MenACWY control vaccination. The CDR3 protein is CASNTNAVSVGELFF. CDR3 nucleotide sequence: TGTGCCAGCAACACTAACGCCGTTTCGGTCGGGGAGCTGTTTTTT.